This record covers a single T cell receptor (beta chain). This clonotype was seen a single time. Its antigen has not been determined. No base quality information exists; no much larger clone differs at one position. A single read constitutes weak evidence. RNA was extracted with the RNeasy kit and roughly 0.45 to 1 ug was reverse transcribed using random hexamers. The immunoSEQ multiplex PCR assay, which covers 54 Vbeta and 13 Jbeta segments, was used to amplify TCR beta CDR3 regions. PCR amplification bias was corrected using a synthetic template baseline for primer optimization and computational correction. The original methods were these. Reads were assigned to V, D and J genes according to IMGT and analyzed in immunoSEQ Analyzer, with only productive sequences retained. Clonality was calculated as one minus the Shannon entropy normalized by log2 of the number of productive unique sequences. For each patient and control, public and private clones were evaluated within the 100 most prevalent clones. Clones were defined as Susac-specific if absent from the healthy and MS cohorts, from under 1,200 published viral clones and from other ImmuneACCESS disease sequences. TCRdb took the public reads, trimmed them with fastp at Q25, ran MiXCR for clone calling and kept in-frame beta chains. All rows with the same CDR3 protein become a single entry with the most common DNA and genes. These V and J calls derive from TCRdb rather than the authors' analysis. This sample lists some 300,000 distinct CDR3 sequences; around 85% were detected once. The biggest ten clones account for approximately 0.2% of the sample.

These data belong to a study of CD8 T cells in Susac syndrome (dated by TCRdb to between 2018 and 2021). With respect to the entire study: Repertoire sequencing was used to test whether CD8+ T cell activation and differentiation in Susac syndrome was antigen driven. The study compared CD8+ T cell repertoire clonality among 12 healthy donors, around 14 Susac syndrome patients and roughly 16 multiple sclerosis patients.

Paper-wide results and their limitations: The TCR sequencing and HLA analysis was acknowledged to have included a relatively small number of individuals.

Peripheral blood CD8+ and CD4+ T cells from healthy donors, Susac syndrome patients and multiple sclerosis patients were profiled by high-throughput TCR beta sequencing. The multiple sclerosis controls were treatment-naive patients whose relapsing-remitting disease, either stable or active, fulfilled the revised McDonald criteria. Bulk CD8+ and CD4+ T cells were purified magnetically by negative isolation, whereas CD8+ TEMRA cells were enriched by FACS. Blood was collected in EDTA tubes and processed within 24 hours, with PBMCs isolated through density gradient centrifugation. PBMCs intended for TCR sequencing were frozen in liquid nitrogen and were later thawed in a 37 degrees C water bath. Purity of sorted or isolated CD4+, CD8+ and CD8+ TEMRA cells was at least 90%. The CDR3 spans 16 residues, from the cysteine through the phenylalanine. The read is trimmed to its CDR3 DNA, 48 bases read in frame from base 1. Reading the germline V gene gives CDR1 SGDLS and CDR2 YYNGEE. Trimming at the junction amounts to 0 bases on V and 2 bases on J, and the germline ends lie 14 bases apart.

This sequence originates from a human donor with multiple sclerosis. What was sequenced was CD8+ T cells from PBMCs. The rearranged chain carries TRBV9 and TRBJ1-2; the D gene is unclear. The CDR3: CASSVAPSSGNYGYTF. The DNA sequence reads TGTGCCAGCAGCGTAGCTCCTTCAAGCGGGAACTATGGCTACACCTTC.